The sequence of this T cell receptor (beta chain) was determined in a study of cytomegalovirus exposure and HLA in healthy donors. Trimming cost V 3 bases and J 11 bases, with 14 bases left between them. The CDR3 loop spans 13 amino acids. Germline V gene sequence: CDR1 MDHEN, CDR2 SYDVKM. Turning to this clone: What it binds is not known.

60 Vbeta and 13 Jbeta primers were used in PCR. Repertoires were generated with immunoSEQ multiplex PCR, while TCRdb's copy carries only in-frame clones and drops some. The table records under 200,000 clones, around 62% of them present only once. Broader study findings: Presence/absence analyses assumed roughly uniform sequencing depth across donors, which may not hold.

The sequence was collected from a man aged 35 to 55 in good health and CMV-seronegative. The sequencing sample was made of PBMCs. The J gene is TRBJ1-5, the V gene TRBV28, with D possibly being TRBD1 (5 bases). CDR3 coding DNA: TGTGCCAGCAGTTTGCCAGGGTGGGAATCCCAGCATTTT. It codes for CASSLPGWESQHF.